This is a list of T cell receptor beta chains from one sample in a study of shared clonotypes between healthy human individuals. Here immunoSEQ multiplex PCR was the method, and the copy in TCRdb shows in-frame clones only, minus some. The sample lists more than 2,000,000 clones, 85% to 95% occurring once. The sample taken for sequencing was naive CD4+ T cells from PBMCs. The receptors shown here come from a man aged 18 to 30 in good health. Some clones in this sample may be carry-over from other donors' samples. Each CDR3 is given with its conserved first and last residue. D genes are given only for firm matches. The size entry is marked missing in some rows and otherwise reads once, few, many or a size class.

j_call: TRBJ2-7
d_call: TRBD1
v_call: TRBV7-9
clone_size: once
cdr3_nt: TGTGCCAGCAAAACAGGGGGGAGCGGAAAGATGAGCTCCTACGAGCAGTACTTC
cdr3_aa: CASKTGGSGKMSSYEQYF

j_call: TRBJ1-3
d_call: NA
v_call: TRBV6-1
clone_size: NA
cdr3_nt: TGTGCCAGCAGTGAGAGGGATAGGGGAAACACCATATATTTT
cdr3_aa: CASSERDRGNTIYF

j_call: TRBJ2-6
d_call: NA
v_call: TRBV5-1
clone_size: NA
cdr3_nt: TGCGCCAGCAGCTCGGCAGGGTCGGCTGGGGCCAACGTCCTGACTTTC
cdr3_aa: CASSSAGSAGANVLTF

j_call: TRBJ1-5
d_call: NA
v_call: TRBV7-2
clone_size: few
cdr3_nt: TGTGCCAGCAGCTTAGAGGCGGCTAGCAATCAGCCCCAGCATTTT
cdr3_aa: CASSLEAASNQPQHF

j_call: TRBJ2-1
d_call: NA
v_call: TRBV19
clone_size: once
cdr3_nt: TGTGCCAGTAGTATGGTGGTGGGGGGTGAGCAGTTCTTC
cdr3_aa: CASSMVVGGEQFF

j_call: TRBJ2-6
d_call: NA
v_call: TRBV18
clone_size: NA
cdr3_nt: TGTGCCAGCTCACCGTCGGCTCCCGGGGCCAACGTCCTGACTTTC
cdr3_aa: CASSPSAPGANVLTF

j_call: TRBJ2-5
d_call: TRBD2
v_call: TRBV27
clone_size: NA
cdr3_nt: TGTGCCAGCAGTTATGGCAGCGGGAGGGCCATGGAGACCCAGTACTTC
cdr3_aa: CASSYGSGRAMETQYF

j_call: TRBJ1-1
d_call: NA
v_call: TRBV18
clone_size: NA
cdr3_nt: TGTGCCAGCTCACCACCGAAGTCCATGAACACTGAAGCTTTCTTT
cdr3_aa: CASSPPKSMNTEAFF

j_call: TRBJ1-1
d_call: TRBD1
v_call: TRBV19
clone_size: NA
cdr3_nt: TGTGCCAGCAGGGGGGACACTGAAGCTTTCTTT
cdr3_aa: CASRGDTEAFF

j_call: TRBJ2-7
d_call: TRBD2
v_call: TRBV29-1
clone_size: NA
cdr3_nt: TGCAGCGTCCTAGCGGCCTCGGGACTCGAGCAGTACTTC
cdr3_aa: CSVLAASGLEQYF

j_call: TRBJ1-1
d_call: TRBD1
v_call: TRBV5-6
clone_size: NA
cdr3_nt: TGTGCCAGCAGCTTCCAGGGGGGCACTGAAGCTTTCTTT
cdr3_aa: CASSFQGGTEAFF

j_call: TRBJ1-1
d_call: NA
v_call: TRBV6-1
clone_size: NA
cdr3_nt: TGTGCCAGCAGGGAAAGGCGCCAGATTAACACTGAAGCTTTCTTT
cdr3_aa: CASRERRQINTEAFF

j_call: TRBJ2-7
d_call: TRBD2
v_call: TRBV27
clone_size: NA
cdr3_nt: TGTGCCAGCAGAACTCATAGCGGGAGTTACAACGAGCAGTACTTC
cdr3_aa: CASRTHSGSYNEQYF

j_call: TRBJ2-7
d_call: NA
v_call: TRBV6-6
clone_size: NA
cdr3_nt: TGTGCCAGCAGTCTCCCCGGACGAGCCTACGAGCAGTACTTC
cdr3_aa: CASSLPGRAYEQYF

j_call: TRBJ2-7
d_call: TRBD2
v_call: TRBV7-2
clone_size: NA
cdr3_nt: TGTGCCAGCAGCTACCCTGCAGCGGGAGGGGCCTACGAGCAGTACTTC
cdr3_aa: CASSYPAAGGAYEQYF

j_call: TRBJ1-4
d_call: NA
v_call: TRBV7-4
clone_size: NA
cdr3_nt: TGTGCCAGCAGCTTTAGCTACCTCTATTTTGGGGCAGGGTATTACGAAAAACTGTTTTTT
cdr3_aa: CASSFSYLYFGAGYYEKLFF

j_call: TRBJ1-1
d_call: NA
v_call: TRBV28
clone_size: NA
cdr3_nt: TGTGCCAGCAGTTCAGCGGGACGGCCGAACACTGAAGCTTTCTTT
cdr3_aa: CASSSAGRPNTEAFF

j_call: TRBJ1-1
d_call: NA
v_call: TRBV29-1
clone_size: NA
cdr3_nt: TGCAGCGTTGACCCAGGGTTCTCTGAAGCTTTCTTT
cdr3_aa: CSVDPGFSEAFF

j_call: TRBJ1-1
d_call: NA
v_call: TRBV5-6
clone_size: NA
cdr3_nt: TGTGCCAGCAGCTTGGTAAACGGACGATCGAACACTGAAGCTTTCTTT
cdr3_aa: CASSLVNGRSNTEAFF

j_call: TRBJ2-3
d_call: NA
v_call: TRBV7-5
clone_size: NA
cdr3_nt: TGTGTCAGAAGCCCAACCACCTTACACACAGATACGCAGTATTTT
cdr3_aa: CVRSPTTLHTDTQYF

j_call: TRBJ2-2
d_call: TRBD2
v_call: TRBV11-2
clone_size: NA
cdr3_nt: TGTGCCAGCAGCCGGTCTAGCGGGAGGGCCAGGTACACCGGGGAGCTGTTTTTT
cdr3_aa: CASSRSSGRARYTGELFF

j_call: TRBJ2-7
d_call: TRBD2
v_call: TRBV11-2
clone_size: NA
cdr3_nt: TGTGCCAGCAGCTTGGGAGGGCGAGGCTACGAGCAGTACTTC
cdr3_aa: CASSLGGRGYEQYF

j_call: TRBJ2-1
d_call: NA
v_call: TRBV7-7
clone_size: once
cdr3_nt: TGTGCCAGCAGCGGAGGGGGCGGGTACAATGAGCAGTTCTTC
cdr3_aa: CASSGGGGYNEQFF

j_call: TRBJ2-1
d_call: TRBD2
v_call: TRBV4-3
clone_size: NA
cdr3_nt: TGCGCCAGCAGCCAAGATTTTTTGACTAGCGGGAGTCTCGGTGAGCAGTTCTTC
cdr3_aa: CASSQDFLTSGSLGEQFF

j_call: TRBJ2-3
d_call: TRBD2
v_call: TRBV14
clone_size: NA
cdr3_nt: TGTGCCAGCAGCGCGACTAGCGGGAGATCTACAGATACGCAGTATTTT
cdr3_aa: CASSATSGRSTDTQYF

j_call: TRBJ1-2
d_call: TRBD1
v_call: TRBV6-4
clone_size: NA
cdr3_nt: TGTGCCAGCAGTGACCAGGGGGGAGGCTACACCTTC
cdr3_aa: CASSDQGGGYTF

j_call: TRBJ2-3
d_call: NA
v_call: TRBV5-1
clone_size: NA
cdr3_nt: TGCGCCAGCAGCGGGGCTAGTTTAACAGATACGCAGTATTTT
cdr3_aa: CASSGASLTDTQYF

j_call: TRBJ2-2
d_call: TRBD2
v_call: TRBV4-1
clone_size: NA
cdr3_nt: TGCGCCAGCAGCCAGCCCGGGCCCGGGACTAGAGGAAACACCGGGGAGCTGTTTTTT
cdr3_aa: CASSQPGPGTRGNTGELFF

j_call: TRBJ1-1
d_call: NA
v_call: TRBV7-2
clone_size: NA
cdr3_nt: NA
cdr3_aa: CASSYISVMNTEAFF

j_call: TRBJ2-5
d_call: NA
v_call: TRBV5-1
clone_size: NA
cdr3_nt: TGCGCCAGCAGCTTGTTCAACCTACGGGGAGAGACCCAGTACTTC
cdr3_aa: CASSLFNLRGETQYF

j_call: TRBJ2-7
d_call: TRBD2
v_call: TRBV4-1
clone_size: once
cdr3_nt: TGCGCCAGCAGCCAAGTATTGGGGACTACTAGGGACGAGCAGTACTTC
cdr3_aa: CASSQVLGTTRDEQYF

j_call: TRBJ2-7
d_call: NA
v_call: TRBV29-1
clone_size: NA
cdr3_nt: TGCAGCGTTGGGGGTACCCTCTACGAGCAGTACTTC
cdr3_aa: CSVGGTLYEQYF